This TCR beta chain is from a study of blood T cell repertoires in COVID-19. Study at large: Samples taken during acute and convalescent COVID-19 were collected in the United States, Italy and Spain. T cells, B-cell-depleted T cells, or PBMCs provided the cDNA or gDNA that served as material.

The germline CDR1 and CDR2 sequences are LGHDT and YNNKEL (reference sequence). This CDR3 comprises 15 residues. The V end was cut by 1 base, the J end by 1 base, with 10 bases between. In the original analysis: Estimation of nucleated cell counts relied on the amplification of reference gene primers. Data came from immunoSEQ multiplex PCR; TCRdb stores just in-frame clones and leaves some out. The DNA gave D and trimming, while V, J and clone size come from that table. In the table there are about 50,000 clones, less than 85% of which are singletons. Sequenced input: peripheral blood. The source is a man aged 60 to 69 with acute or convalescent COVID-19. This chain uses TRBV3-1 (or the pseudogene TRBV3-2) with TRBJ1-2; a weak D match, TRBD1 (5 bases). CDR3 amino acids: CASSQGQSFNYGYTF. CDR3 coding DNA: TGTGCCAGCAGCCAAGGACAGAGTTTTAACTATGGCTACACCTTC.